This TCR beta chain was sequenced for a study of T cell repertoires in cytomegalovirus infection. Across the whole study: Matching HLA type and CMV infection were both indicated by public TCR beta signatures. Study-wide points: HLA-C-restricted CMV clonotypes gave the most frequent clonotype in two of eight donors.

Each CDR3 protein is one row after TCRdb ran MiXCR on the reads. The sample has some 500,000 distinct CDR3 sequences, roughly 43% seen once. Remarks on this clonotype: Its antigen is not known.

The germline V gene has CDR1 SGHTA and CDR2 FQGNSA. CDR3 length: 14 amino acids. V was cut by 5 bases and J by 6 bases, with 15 bases left in between. This chain uses TRBV7-2 with TRBJ2-3; D may be TRBD2 (6 bases). Specimen: cultured PBMCs, collected from culture after CMV antigen stimulation. The TCR originated in a human donor in good health (CMV status not recorded). Some clones in this sample may be carry-over from other donors' samples. The CDR3 bases are TGTGCCAGCAGCCTCAGGCGGGGAGGCGATACGCAGTATTTT. This sequence encodes CASSLRRGGDTQYF.